The rows below give T cell receptor beta chains drawn from one sample of a study of blood T cell repertoires in COVID-19. Using immunoSEQ multiplex PCR, the repertoire was profiled, and TCRdb retains in-frame clones only, with some absent. The repertoire holds approximately 200,000 clones, with just under 90% as singletons. Sequencing was done on a sample of peripheral blood. Source of these receptors: a man in his 60s who had recovered from COVID-19. Both conserved end residues are part of each CDR3. Each record gives: J gene, V gene, D gene, CDR3 protein, CDR3 DNA. A D gene is named only where the DNA matches it firmly.

>TRBJ2-3|TRBV7-6|TRBD1
CASSRTGERRTDTQYF
TGTGCCAGCAGCCGGACAGGGGAGCGACGCACAGATACGCAGTATTTT
>TRBJ2-7|TRBV5-1|-
CASSLGRADEQYF
TGCGCCAGCAGCCTGGGCAGGGCAGACGAGCAGTACTTC
>TRBJ1-1|TRBV9|-
CASSASTQGFERAFF
TGTGCCAGCAGCGCCTCAACCCAGGGGTTCGAGCGCGCTTTCTTT
>TRBJ2-2|TRBV2|TRBD1
CASSPGQGAPSGELFF
TGTGCCAGCAGTCCTGGACAGGGGGCGCCGTCCGGGGAGCTGTTTTTT
>TRBJ2-2|TRBV11-1|TRBD2
CASSSYPLATTGELFF
TGTGCCAGCAGCTCCTACCCACTAGCGACCACCGGGGAGCTGTTTTTT
>TRBJ2-1|TRBV11-2|-
CASSRDFGSYNEQFF
TGTGCCAGCAGCCGGGATTTCGGGAGTTACAATGAGCAGTTCTTC
>TRBJ2-4|TRBV2|TRBD2
CASSQAGGPENIQYF
TGTGCCAGCTCACAAGCGGGAGGGCCGGAAAACATTCAGTACTTC
>TRBJ1-1|TRBV6-5|-
CASNVHLAFF
TGTGCCAGCAATGTGCACTTGGCTTTCTTT
>TRBJ2-7|TRBV5-1|TRBD2
CASSLVGTSGSYEQYF
TGCGCCAGCAGCTTGGTGGGGACTAGCGGGAGCTACGAGCAGTACTTC
>TRBJ1-1|TRBV7-8|-
CAIGQNTEAFF
TGTGCCATAGGACAGAACACTGAAGCTTTCTTT